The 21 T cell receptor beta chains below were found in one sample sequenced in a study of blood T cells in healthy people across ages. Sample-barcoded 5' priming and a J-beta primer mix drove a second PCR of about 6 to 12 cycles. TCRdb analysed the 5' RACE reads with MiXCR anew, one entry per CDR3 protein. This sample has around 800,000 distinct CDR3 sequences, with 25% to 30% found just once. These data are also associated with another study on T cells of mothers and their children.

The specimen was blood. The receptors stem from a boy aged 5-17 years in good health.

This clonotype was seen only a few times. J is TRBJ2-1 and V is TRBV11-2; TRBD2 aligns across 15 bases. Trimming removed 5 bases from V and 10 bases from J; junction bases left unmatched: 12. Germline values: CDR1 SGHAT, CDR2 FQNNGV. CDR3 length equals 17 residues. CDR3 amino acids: CASSLLHGTSGGREQFF. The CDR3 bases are TGTGCCAGCAGCCTCCTCCACGGGACTAGCGGGGGGAGGGAGCAGTTCTTC.

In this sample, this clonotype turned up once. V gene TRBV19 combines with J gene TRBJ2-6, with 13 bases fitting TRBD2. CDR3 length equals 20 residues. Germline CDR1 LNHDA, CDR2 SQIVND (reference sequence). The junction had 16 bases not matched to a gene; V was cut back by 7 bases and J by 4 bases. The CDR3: CASINRTSGGLWSGANVLTF. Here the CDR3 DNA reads TGTGCCAGTATTAATAGGACTAGCGGGGGCCTGTGGTCCGGGGCCAACGTCCTGACTTTC. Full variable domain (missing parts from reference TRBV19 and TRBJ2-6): DGGITQSPKYLFRKEGQNVTLSCEQNLNHDAMYWYRQDPGQGLRLIYYSQIVNDFQKGDIAEGYSVSREKKESFPLTVTSAQKNPTAFYLCASINRTSGGLWSGANVLTFGAGSRLTVL.

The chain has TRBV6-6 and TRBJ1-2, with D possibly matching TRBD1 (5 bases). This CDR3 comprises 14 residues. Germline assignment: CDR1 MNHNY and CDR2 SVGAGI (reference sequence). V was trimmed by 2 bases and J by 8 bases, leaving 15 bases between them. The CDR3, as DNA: TGTGCCAGCAGTTACAGAGTGACCCGGGGCGGCTACACCTTC. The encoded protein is CASSYRVTRGGYTF.

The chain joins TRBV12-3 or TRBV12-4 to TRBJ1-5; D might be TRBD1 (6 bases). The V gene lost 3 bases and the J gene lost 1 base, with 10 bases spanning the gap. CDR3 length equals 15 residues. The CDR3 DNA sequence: TGTGCCAGCAGTTTGGGGGGGGCAAGCAATCAGCCCCAGCATTTT. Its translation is CASSLGGASNQPQHF.

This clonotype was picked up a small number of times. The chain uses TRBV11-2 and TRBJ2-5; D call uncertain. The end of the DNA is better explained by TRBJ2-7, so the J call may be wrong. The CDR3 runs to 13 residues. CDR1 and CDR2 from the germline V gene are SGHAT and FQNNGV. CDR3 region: CASSPRTIYEQYF. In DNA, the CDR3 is TGTGCCAGCAGCCCCCGGACCATCTACGAGCAGTACTTC.

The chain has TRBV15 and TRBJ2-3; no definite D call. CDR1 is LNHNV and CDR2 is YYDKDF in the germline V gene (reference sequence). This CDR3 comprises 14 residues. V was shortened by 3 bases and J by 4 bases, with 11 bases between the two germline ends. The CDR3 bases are TGTGCCACCAGCAGGGACGGATACGCAGATACGCAGTATTTT. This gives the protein CATSRDGYADTQYF.

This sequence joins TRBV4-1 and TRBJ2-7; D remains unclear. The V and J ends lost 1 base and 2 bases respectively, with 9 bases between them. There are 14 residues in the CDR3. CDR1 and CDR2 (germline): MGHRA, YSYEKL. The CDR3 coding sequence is TGCGCCAGCAGCCAAGTAGGCAGGACCTACGAGCAGTACTTC. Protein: CASSQVGRTYEQYF.

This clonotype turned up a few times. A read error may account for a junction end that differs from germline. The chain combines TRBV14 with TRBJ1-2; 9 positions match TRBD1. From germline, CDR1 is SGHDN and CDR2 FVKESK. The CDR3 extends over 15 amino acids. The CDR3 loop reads CVSSLGTGRDYGYTF. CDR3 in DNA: TGTGTCAGCAGCCTTGGGACAGGGAGAGACTATGGCTACACCTTC.

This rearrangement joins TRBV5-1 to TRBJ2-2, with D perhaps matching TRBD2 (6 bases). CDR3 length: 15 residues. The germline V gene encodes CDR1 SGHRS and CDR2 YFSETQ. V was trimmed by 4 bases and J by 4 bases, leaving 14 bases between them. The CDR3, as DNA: TGCGCCAGCAGCCGACGGGACTCCAGCACCGGGGAGCTGTTTTTT. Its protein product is CASSRRDSSTGELFF. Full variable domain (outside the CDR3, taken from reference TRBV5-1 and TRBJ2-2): KAGVTQTPRYLIKTRGQQVTLSCSPISGHRSVSWYQQTPGQGLQFLFEYFSETQRNKGNFPGRFSGRQFSNSRSEMNVSTLELGDSALYLCASSRRDSSTGELFFGEGSRLTVL.

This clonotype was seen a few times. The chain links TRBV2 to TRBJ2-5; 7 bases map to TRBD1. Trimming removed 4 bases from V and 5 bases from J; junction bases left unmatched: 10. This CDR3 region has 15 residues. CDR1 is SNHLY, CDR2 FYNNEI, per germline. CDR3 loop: CASSAFRTGAETQYF. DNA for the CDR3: TGTGCCAGCAGTGCTTTCAGGACAGGAGCTGAGACCCAGTACTTC.

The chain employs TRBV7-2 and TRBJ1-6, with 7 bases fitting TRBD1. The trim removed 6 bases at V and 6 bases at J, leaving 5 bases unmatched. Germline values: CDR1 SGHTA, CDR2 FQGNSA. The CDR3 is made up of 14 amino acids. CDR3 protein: CASRATGVNSPLHF. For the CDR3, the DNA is TGTGCCAGCAGAGCTACAGGGGTTAATTCACCCCTCCACTTT.

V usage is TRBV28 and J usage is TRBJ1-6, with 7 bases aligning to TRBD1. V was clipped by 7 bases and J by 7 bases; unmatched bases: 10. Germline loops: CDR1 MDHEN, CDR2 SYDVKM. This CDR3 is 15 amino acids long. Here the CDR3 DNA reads TGTGCCAGCATTTCTCCGACAGGGTCGAATTCACCCCTCCACTTT. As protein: CASISPTGSNSPLHF.

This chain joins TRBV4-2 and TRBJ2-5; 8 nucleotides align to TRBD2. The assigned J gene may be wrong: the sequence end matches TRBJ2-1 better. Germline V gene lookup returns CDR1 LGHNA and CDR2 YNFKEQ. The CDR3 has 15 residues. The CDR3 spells CASSQWAGGGDEQFF. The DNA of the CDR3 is TGTGCCAGCAGCCAATGGGCGGGGGGCGGGGATGAGCAGTTCTTC.

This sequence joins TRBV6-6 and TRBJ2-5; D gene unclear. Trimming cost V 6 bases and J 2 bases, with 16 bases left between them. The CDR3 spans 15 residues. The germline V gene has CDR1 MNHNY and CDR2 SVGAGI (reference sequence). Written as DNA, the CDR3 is TGTGCCAGCAGGGCTCCCCGGGTTGGGCAAGAGACCCAGTACTTC. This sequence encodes CASRAPRVGQETQYF.

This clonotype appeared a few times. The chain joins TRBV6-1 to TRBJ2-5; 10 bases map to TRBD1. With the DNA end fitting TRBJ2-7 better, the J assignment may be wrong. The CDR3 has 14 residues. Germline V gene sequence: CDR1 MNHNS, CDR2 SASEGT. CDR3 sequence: CASTVDRGLYEQYF. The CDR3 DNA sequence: TGTGCCAGCACCGTCGACAGGGGGCTGTACGAGCAGTACTTC.

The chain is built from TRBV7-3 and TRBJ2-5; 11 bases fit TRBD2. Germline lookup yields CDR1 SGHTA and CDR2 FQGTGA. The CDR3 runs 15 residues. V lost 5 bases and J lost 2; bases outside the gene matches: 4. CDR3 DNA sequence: TGTGCCAGCAGCCCGCGGACTAGCGGGCAAGAGACCCAGTACTTC. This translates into CASSPRTSGQETQYF.

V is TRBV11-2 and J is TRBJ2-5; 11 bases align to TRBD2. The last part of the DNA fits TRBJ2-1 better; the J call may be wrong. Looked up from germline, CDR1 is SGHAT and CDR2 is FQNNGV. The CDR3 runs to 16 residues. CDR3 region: CASSSNSGRASNEQFF. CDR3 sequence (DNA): TGTGCCAGCAGCTCCAATAGCGGGAGGGCCTCCAATGAGCAGTTCTTC.

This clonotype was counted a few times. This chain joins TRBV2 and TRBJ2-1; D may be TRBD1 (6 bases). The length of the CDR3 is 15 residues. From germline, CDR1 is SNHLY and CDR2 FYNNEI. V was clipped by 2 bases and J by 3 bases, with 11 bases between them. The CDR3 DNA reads TGTGCCAGCAGTGAAAACAGGGTAGGCTACAATGAGCAGTTCTTC. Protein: CASSENRVGYNEQFF.

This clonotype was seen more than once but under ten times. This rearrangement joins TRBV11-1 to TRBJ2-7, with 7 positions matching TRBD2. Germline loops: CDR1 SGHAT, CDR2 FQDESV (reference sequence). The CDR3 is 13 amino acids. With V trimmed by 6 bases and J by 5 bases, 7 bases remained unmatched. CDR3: CASRPGEGNEQYF. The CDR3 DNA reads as TGTGCCAGCAGACCTGGGGAGGGGAACGAGCAGTACTTC.

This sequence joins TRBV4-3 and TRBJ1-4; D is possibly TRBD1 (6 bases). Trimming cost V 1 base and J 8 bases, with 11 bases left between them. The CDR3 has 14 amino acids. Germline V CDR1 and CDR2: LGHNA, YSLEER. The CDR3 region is CASSQGQEHEKLFF. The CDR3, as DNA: TGCGCCAGCAGCCAAGGACAGGAGCACGAAAAACTGTTTTTT.

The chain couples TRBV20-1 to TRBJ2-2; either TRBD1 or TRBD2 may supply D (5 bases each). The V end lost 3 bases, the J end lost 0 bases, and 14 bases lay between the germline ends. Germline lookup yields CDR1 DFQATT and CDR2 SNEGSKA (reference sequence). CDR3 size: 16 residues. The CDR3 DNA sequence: TGCAGTGCTAGTCCCGCGGGCAGGGCGAACACCGGGGAGCTGTTTTTT. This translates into CSASPAGRANTGELFF.